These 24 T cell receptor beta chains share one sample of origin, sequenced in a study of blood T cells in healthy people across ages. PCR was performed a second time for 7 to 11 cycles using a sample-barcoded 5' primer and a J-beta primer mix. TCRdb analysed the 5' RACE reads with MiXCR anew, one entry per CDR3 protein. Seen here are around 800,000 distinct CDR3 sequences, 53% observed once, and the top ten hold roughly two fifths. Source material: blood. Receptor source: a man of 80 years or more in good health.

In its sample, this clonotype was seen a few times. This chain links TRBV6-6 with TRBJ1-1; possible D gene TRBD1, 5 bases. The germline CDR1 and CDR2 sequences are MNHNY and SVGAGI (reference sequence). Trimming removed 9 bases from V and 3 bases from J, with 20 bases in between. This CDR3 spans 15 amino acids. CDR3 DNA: TGTGCCAGTAGCCCACGCAGGGTAGAGGACACTGAAGCTTTCTTT. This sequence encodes CASSPRRVEDTEAFF.

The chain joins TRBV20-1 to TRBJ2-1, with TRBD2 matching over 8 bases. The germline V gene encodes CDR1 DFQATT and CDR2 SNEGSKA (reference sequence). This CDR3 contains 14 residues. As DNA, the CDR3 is TGCAGCATCAGTGGAGCGGGAGTCTGGGATGAGCAGTTCTTC. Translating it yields CSISGAGVWDEQFF.

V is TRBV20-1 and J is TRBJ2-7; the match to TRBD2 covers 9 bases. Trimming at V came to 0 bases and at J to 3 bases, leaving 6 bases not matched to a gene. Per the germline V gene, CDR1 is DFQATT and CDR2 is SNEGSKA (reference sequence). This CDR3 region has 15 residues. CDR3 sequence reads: CSARELAGVGYEQYF. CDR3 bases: TGCAGTGCTAGAGAATTAGCGGGAGTGGGCTACGAGCAGTACTTC.

The CDR3 coding sequence is TGTGCCAGCACGGTGACAGGGAATTGGTGGTATGGCTACACCTTC. Translating gives CASTVTGNWWYGYTF. The chain uses TRBV12-3 or TRBV12-4 and TRBJ1-2, with 7 bases lining up with TRBD1. The CDR3 contains 15 residues. V gave up 7 bases and J gave up 5 bases; unmatched junction bases: 13.

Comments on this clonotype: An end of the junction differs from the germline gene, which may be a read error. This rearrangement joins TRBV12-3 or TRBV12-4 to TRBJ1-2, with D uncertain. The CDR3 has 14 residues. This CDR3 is CAGSLGNKNYGYTF. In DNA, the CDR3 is TGTGCCGGCAGTCTGGGCAATAAGAACTATGGCTACACCTTC.

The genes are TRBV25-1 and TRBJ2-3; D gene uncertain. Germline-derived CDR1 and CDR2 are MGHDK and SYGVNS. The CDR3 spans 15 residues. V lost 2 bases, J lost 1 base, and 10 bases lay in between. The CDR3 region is CASSEHGVGTDTQYF. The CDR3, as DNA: TGTGCCAGCAGTGAACACGGCGTTGGCACAGATACGCAGTATTTT.

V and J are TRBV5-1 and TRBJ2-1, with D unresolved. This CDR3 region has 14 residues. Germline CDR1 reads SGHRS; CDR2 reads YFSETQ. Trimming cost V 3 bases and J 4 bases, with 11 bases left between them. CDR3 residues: CASSSEGLYNEQFF. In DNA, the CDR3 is TGCGCCAGCAGCTCGGAAGGGCTTTACAATGAGCAGTTCTTC.

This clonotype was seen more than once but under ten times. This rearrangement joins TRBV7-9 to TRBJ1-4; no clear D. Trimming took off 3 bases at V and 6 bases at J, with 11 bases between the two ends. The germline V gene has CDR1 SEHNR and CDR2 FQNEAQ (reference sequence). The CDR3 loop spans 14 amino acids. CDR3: CASSFYGSDEKLFF. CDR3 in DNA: TGTGCCAGCAGCTTTTACGGCAGTGATGAAAAACTGTTTTTT.

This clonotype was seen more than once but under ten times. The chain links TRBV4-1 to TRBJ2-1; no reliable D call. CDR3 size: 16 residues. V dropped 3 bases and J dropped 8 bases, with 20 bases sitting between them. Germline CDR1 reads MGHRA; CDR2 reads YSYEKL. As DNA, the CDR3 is TGCGCCAGCAGCCACCGGACCGCTAGTGCTCCAGATGAGCAGTTCTTC. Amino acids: CASSHRTASAPDEQFF.

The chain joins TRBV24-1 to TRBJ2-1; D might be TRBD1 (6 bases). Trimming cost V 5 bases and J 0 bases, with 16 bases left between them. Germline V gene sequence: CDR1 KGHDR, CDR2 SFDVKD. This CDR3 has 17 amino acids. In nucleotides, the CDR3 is TGTGCCACCAGTGGGAATAGGGGGAAAAGCTCCTACAATGAGCAGTTCTTC. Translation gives CATSGNRGKSSYNEQFF.

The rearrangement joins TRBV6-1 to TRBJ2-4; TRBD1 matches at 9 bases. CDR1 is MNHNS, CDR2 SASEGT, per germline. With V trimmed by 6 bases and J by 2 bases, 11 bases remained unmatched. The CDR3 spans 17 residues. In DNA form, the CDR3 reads TGTGCCAGCAGCCTCGGGACAGGGAGTCGGACCAAAAACATTCAGTACTTC. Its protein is CASSLGTGSRTKNIQYF.

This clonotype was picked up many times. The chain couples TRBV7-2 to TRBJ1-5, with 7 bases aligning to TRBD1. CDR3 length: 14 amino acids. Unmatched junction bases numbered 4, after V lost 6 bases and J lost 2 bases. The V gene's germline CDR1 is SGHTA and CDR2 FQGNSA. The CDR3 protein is CASSSGTGNQPQHF. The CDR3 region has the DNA TGTGCCAGCAGTTCCGGGACAGGCAATCAGCCCCAGCATTTT.

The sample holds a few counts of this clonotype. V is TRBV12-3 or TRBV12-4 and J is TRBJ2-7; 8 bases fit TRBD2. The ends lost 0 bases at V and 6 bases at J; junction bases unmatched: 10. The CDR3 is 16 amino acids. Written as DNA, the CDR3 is TGTGCCAGCAGTTTAGCCGTCGGGAGGGTTGGGTTCGAGCAGTACTTC. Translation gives CASSLAVGRVGFEQYF.

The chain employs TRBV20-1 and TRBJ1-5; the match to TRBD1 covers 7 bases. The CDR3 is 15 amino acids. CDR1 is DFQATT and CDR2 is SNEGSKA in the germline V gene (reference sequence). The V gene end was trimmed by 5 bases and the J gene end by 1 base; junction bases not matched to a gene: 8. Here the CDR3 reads CSAPGGGQSNQPQHF. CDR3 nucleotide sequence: TGCAGTGCTCCCGGGGGGGGACAGAGCAATCAGCCCCAGCATTTT.

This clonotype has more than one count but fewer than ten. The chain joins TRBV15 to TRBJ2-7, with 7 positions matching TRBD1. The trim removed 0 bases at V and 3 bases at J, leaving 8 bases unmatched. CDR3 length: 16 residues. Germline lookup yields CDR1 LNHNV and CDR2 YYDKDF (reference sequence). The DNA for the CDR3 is TGTGCCACCAGCAGAGAATCCACAGGGGCGGGCTACGAGCAGTACTTC. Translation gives CATSRESTGAGYEQYF. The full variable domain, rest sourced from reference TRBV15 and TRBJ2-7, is DAMVIQNPRYQVTQFGKPVTLSCSQTLNHNVMYWYQQKSSQAPKLLFHYYDKDFNNEADTPDNFQSRRPNTSFCFLDIRSPGLGDTAMYLCATSRESTGAGYEQYFGPGTRLTVT.

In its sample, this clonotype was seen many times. CDR3 nucleotide sequence: TGTGCCAGCAGCTCACTAGCGGGAGGGGGCAATGAGCAGTTCTTC. The encoded protein is CASSSLAGGGNEQFF. The chain has TRBV7-2 and TRBJ2-1; 13 bases agree with TRBD2. J was trimmed by 6 bases and V by 4 bases; bases with no gene match: 3. The CDR3 has 15 amino acids. Germline V lookup: CDR1 SGHTA, CDR2 FQGNSA. Based on the CDR3 plus reference TRBV7-2 and TRBJ2-1, the full variable domain is GAGVSQSPSNKVTEKGKDVELRCDPISGHTALYWYRQSLGQGLEFLIYFQGNSAPDKSGLPSDRFSAERTGGSVSTLTIQRTQQEDSAVYLCASSSLAGGGNEQFFGPGTRLTVL.

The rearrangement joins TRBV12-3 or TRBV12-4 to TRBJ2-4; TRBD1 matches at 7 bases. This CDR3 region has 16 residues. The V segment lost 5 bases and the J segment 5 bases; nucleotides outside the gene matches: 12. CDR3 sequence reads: CASSPQGVGLQNIQYF. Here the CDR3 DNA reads TGTGCCAGCAGTCCCCAGGGGGTCGGTCTTCAAAACATTCAGTACTTC.

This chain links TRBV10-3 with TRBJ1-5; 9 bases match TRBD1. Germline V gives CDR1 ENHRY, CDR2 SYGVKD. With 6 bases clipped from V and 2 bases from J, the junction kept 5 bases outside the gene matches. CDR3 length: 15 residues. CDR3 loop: CAIRQGADGNQPQHF. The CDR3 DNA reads TGTGCCATCAGACAGGGGGCGGATGGCAATCAGCCCCAGCATTTT.

The CDR3, as DNA: TGTGCCAGCAGCCAAGAGCGCGAGCAGTACTTC. This translates into CASSQEREQYF. This chain connects TRBV14 to TRBJ2-4; D call uncertain. With the DNA end fitting TRBJ2-7 better, the J assignment may be wrong. Per the germline V gene, CDR1 is SGHDN and CDR2 is FVKESK. CDR3 length equals 11 residues.

In DNA, the CDR3 is TGTGCCAGCAGGACCGGACACGAAAACGAGCAGTACTTC. It encodes CASRTGHENEQYF. The chain employs TRBV6-6 and TRBJ2-5; the D gene is possibly TRBD1 (5 bases). The last part of the DNA fits TRBJ2-7 better; the J call may be wrong. The CDR3 sequence is 13 residues long. Germline V lookup: CDR1 MNHNY, CDR2 SVGAGI (reference sequence).

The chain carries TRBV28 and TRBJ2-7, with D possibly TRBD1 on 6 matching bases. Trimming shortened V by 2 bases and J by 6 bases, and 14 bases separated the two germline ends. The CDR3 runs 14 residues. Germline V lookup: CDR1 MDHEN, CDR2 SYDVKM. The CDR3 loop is CASSLGLARGEQYF. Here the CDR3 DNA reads TGTGCCAGCAGTTTAGGTCTAGCCAGGGGCGAGCAGTACTTC.

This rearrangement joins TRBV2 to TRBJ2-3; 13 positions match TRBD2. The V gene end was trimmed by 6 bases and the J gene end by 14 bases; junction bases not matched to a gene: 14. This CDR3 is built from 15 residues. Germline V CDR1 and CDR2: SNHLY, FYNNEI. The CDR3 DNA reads TGTGCCAGCAGGGGGACTAGCGGGGTTCACAGATACGCGTATTTT. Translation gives CASRGTSGVHRYAYF.

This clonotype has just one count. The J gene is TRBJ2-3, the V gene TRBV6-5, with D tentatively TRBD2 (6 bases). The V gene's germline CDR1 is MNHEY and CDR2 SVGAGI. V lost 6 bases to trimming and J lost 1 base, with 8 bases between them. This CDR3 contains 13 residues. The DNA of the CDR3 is TGTGCCAGCAGAATAGCGGGCACAGATACGCAGTATTTT. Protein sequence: CASRIAGTDTQYF.

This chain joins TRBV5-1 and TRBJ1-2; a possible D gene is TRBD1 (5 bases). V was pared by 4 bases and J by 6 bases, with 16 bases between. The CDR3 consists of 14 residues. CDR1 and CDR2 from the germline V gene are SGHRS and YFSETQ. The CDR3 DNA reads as TGCGCCAGCAGCGTGGGTCCAGGGCGCAATGGCTACACCTTC. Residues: CASSVGPGRNGYTF.